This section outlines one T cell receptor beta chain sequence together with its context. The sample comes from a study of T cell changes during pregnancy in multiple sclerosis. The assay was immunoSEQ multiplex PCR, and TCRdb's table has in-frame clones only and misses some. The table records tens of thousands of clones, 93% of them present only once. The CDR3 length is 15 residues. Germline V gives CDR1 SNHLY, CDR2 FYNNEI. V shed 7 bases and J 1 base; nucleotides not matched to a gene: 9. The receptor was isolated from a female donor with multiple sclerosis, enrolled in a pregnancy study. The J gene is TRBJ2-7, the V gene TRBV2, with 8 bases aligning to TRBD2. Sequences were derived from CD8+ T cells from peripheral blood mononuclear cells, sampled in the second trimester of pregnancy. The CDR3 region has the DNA TGTGCCAGCATCCCCGGGGGGGGTGTATCCTACGAGCAGTACTTC. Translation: CASIPGGGVSYEQYF.